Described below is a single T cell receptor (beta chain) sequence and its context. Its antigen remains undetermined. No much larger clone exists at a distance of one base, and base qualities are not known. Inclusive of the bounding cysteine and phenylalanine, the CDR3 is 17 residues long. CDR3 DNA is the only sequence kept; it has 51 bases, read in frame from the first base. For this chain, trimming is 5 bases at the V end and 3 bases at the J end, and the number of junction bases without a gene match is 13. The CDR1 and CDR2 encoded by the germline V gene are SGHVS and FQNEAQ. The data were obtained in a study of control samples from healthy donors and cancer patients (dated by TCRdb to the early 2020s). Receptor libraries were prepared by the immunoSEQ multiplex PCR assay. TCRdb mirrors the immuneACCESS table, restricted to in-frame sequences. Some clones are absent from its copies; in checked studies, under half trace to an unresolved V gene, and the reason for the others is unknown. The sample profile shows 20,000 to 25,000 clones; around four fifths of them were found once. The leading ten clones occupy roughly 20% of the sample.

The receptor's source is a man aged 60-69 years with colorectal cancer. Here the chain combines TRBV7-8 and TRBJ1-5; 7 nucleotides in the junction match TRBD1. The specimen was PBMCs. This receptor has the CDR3 CASSAIPTGINNQPQHF. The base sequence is TGTGCCAGCAGCGCAATCCCGACAGGGATCAACAATCAGCCCCAGCATTTT. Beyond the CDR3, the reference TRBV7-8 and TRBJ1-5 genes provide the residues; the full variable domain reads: GAGVSQSPRYKVAKRGQDVALRCDPISGHVSLFWYQQALGQGPEFLTYFQNEAQLDKSGLPSDRFFAERPEGSVSTLKIQRTQQEDSAVYLCASSAIPTGINNQPQHFGDGTRLSIL.